This entry concerns a single T cell receptor beta chain. Its specificity is not known. The data derive from a study of CD8+ T cells in alopecia areata. Study results and limitations: Against the mouse data, patients shared TCRs less clearly, possibly for HLA reasons. Researchers report lesional scalp, most notably alopecia totalis/universalis, outstripped normal scalp in clonality.

Reverse transcribed after extraction, RNA yielded cDNA as the sequencing template. Assay: immunoSEQ multiplex PCR; the TCRdb copy retains only in-frame clones and omits some. Of about 97,000 clones in the sample, around 38% are singletons; the top ten hold around 1.5%. It was from alopecia areata patients that lesional scalp punch biopsies and peripheral blood were collected. Sequenced sample: CD4+ T cells sorted from blood. This sequence originates from a human donor with alopecia areata.

Here the CDR3 DNA reads TGTGCCAGCAGAGGAGAGTTTTCCACAGATACGCAGTATTTT. Protein: CASRGEFSTDTQYF. This chain joins TRBV2 and TRBJ2-3, with unresolved D. The CDR3 runs 14 residues. Germline V gene data show CDR1 as SNHLY and CDR2 as FYNNEI. V was trimmed by 6 bases and J by 2 bases, leaving 12 bases between them.